This entry is about one TCR beta chain. The sample belongs to a study of blood T cell repertoires in COVID-19. Germline CDR1 MNHNS, CDR2 SASEGT. V lost 1 base and J 0 bases, leaving 9 bases between the germline ends. The CDR3 runs 16 residues. Assay: immunoSEQ multiplex PCR; the TCRdb copy retains only in-frame clones and omits some. This sample has 200,000 to 300,000 clones, with approximately 86% found just once. The sample comprised peripheral blood. This TCR derives from a man aged 35 to 55 who had recovered from COVID-19. This chain joins TRBV6-1 and TRBJ2-2, with TRBD2 as a possible D gene (5 bases). The CDR3 loop is CASSEERSANTGELFF. The CDR3, as DNA: TGTGCCAGCAGTGAAGAGCGGTCCGCGAACACCGGGGAGCTGTTTTTT.